This TCR beta chain was identified in a study of T-cell reconstitution after alpha-beta-depleted transplantation in children. In this sample, this clonotype turned up many times. The CDR3 sequence is 16 residues long. J gave up 8 bases and V 5 bases, and 8 bases lay outside the gene matches. Unique molecular identifiers were used in preparing the TCRbeta library. TCRdb reprocessed the PCR reads via MiXCR and lists one record per CDR3 protein. The table records under 450,000 distinct CDR3 sequences, about an eighth of them present only once. This receptor was obtained from a human donor who donated a stem cell graft to a child with Fanconi anemia. Sequenced material: PBMCs, taken from the stem cell graft. The chain combines TRBV12-3 or TRBV12-4 with TRBJ2-1; 14 nucleotides match TRBD2. DNA for the CDR3: TGTGCCAGCAGTCCAAGACTAGCGGGGGGGCCGGATGAGCAGTTCTTC. It encodes CASSPRLAGGPDEQFF.